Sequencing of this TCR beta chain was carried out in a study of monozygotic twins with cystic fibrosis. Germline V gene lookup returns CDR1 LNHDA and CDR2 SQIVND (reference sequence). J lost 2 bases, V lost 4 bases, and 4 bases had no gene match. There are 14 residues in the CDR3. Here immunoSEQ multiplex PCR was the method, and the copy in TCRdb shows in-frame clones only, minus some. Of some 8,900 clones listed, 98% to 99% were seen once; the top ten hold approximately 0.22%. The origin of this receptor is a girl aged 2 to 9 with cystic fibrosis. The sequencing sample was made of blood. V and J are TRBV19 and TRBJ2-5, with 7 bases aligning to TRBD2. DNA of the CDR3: TGTGCCAGTAGTAGGGGGGGACGGCAAGAGACCCAGTACTTC. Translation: CASSRGGRQETQYF. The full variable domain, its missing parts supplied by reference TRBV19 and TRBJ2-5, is DGGITQSPKYLFRKEGQNVTLSCEQNLNHDAMYWYRQDPGQGLRLIYYSQIVNDFQKGDIAEGYSVSREKKESFPLTVTSAQKNPTAFYLCASSRGGRQETQYFGPGTRLLVL.